This passage covers 22 T cell receptor beta chains from one sample sequenced in a study of T cell repertoires in cytomegalovirus infection. A single record per CDR3 protein comes from TCRdb applying MiXCR to the reads. The data contain 700,000 to 850,000 distinct CDR3 sequences, about 30% of them seen just once; the ten biggest clones take up around 12%. These receptors are not linked to any known antigen. Sequencing was performed on cultured CD8+ T cells from PBMCs, taken from culture after CMV antigen stimulation. Every receptor here comes from a human donor in good health (CMV status not recorded). Some clones in this sample may be carry-over from other donors' samples.

This clonotype was detected only a few times. The chain links TRBV12-3 or TRBV12-4 to TRBJ2-1, with 7 bases aligning to TRBD2. After removal of 4 bases from V and 8 bases from J, the junction contained 8 bases not matched to a gene. The CDR3 covers 14 residues. The CDR3 region has the DNA TGTGCCAGCAGTTGGGCAGGGAGGGACGATGAGCAGTTCTTC. Translation: CASSWAGRDDEQFF.

This chain joins TRBV6-5 and TRBJ1-5, with 10 bases fitting TRBD1. CDR3 length: 16 residues. Trimming removed 6 bases from V and 0 bases from J; junction bases left unmatched: 5. Germline V gene data show CDR1 as MNHEY and CDR2 as SVGAGI. This CDR3 is CASSTGQGDSNQPQHF. In DNA, the CDR3 is TGTGCCAGCAGCACCGGACAGGGGGATAGCAATCAGCCCCAGCATTTT.

This clonotype was seen repeatedly, ten times or more. The V gene is TRBV6-2 or TRBV6-3, the J gene TRBJ2-7; tentative D call: TRBD2 (6 bases). Germline CDR1 and CDR2: MNHEY and SVGEGT. This CDR3 region has 15 residues. Trimming left V 0 bases short and J 2 bases short, with 11 bases between. The CDR3 region is CASSYSGTEAYEQYV. CDR3 DNA: TGTGCCAGCAGTTACTCGGGGACTGAGGCCTACGAGCAGTACGTC.

The chain links TRBV27 to TRBJ1-5; D is perhaps TRBD1 (5 bases). V was pared by 7 bases and J by 5 bases, with 15 bases between. This CDR3 spans 14 amino acids. In germline, CDR1 is MNHEY, CDR2 SMNVEV (reference sequence). The CDR3 protein is CASKAGSGYQPQHF. The CDR3 region has the DNA TGTGCCAGCAAGGCAGGGTCAGGGTATCAGCCCCAGCATTTT.

V gene TRBV15 combines with J gene TRBJ1-6; D is perhaps TRBD1 (6 bases). Germline-derived CDR1 and CDR2 are LNHNV and YYDKDF (reference sequence). CDR3 size: 17 residues. Deletions cut 0 bases from V and 5 bases from J, with 14 bases between. CDR3 amino acids: CATSREVWGADNSPLHF. The CDR3 coding sequence is TGTGCCACCAGCAGAGAGGTTTGGGGGGCAGATAATTCACCCCTCCACTTT.

This clonotype was picked up a small number of times. This chain joins TRBV24-1 and TRBJ1-1; D perhaps matches TRBD1 (5 bases). Germline lookup yields CDR1 KGHDR and CDR2 SFDVKD. The CDR3 runs to 15 residues. The V gene lost 0 bases and the J gene lost 4 bases, with 11 bases spanning the gap. The CDR3, as DNA: TGTGCCACCAGTGATTTGCAGGGACGGGGCACTGAAGCTTTCTTT. Protein sequence: CATSDLQGRGTEAFF.

In its sample, this clonotype was seen many times. CDR3 sequence reads: CASTQLGSYNEQFF. The CDR3 DNA reads as TGTGCCAGCACCCAACTTGGCTCCTACAATGAGCAGTTCTTC. The rearrangement joins TRBV6-1 to TRBJ2-1; D is ambiguous. This CDR3 region has 14 residues. Trimming took 7 bases from V and 0 from J, leaving 10 bases between them. Germline CDR1 reads MNHNS; CDR2 reads SASEGT.

The rearrangement links TRBV6-1 to TRBJ1-5; D not certain. V was pared by 2 bases and J by 0 bases, with 11 bases between. The CDR3 has 16 amino acids. CDR1 and CDR2 (germline): MNHNS, SASEGT. CDR3 DNA: TGTGCCAGCAGTGAATCTTCGCGGGGTAGCAATCAGCCCCAGCATTTT. The encoded protein is CASSESSRGSNQPQHF.

The chain is built from TRBV10-3 and TRBJ2-1, with D hard to call. The germline V gene encodes CDR1 ENHRY and CDR2 SYGVKD. The CDR3 has 17 amino acids. V was pared by 2 bases and J by 0 bases, with 14 bases between. CDR3 sequence (DNA): TGTGCCATCAGTGAGCCCCTGGAGTCGGGCTCCTACAATGAGCAGTTCTTC. Protein product: CAISEPLESGSYNEQFF.

This clonotype was seen more than once but under ten times. The gene calls are TRBV7-9 and TRBJ1-1, with D hard to call. The CDR3 has 15 residues. The V gene's germline CDR1 is SEHNR and CDR2 FQNEAQ (reference sequence). Between the trimmed V and J ends, which lost 5 bases and 0 bases, there was a span of 13 bases. The CDR3, as DNA: TGTGCCAGCAGCAACGCCGGACTGCTGAACACTGAAGCTTTCTTT. Protein product: CASSNAGLLNTEAFF.

CDR3 loop: CSVDETGGRVTEAFF. CDR3 DNA: TGCAGCGTTGATGAGACAGGGGGCCGGGTCACTGAAGCTTTCTTT. The chain couples TRBV29-1 to TRBJ1-1; 10 nucleotides align to TRBD1. V shed 3 bases and J 4 bases; nucleotides not matched to a gene: 8. The CDR3 is made up of 15 amino acids. Germline loops: CDR1 SQVTM, CDR2 ANQGSEA.

The V gene is TRBV7-8, the J gene TRBJ2-7, with D possibly matching TRBD2 (6 bases). The germline gives CDR1 SGHVS, CDR2 FQNEAQ. The CDR3 length is 15 residues. Trimming cost V 3 bases and J 2 bases, with 14 bases left between them. The CDR3 reads CASSLERALTYEQYV. The CDR3 region has the DNA TGTGCCAGCAGCTTGGAGCGGGCCCTGACCTACGAGCAGTACGTC.

The sample holds a few counts of this clonotype. Relative to the germline gene, one junction end is altered; a read error may explain this. The V and J genes are TRBV10-3 and TRBJ2-7, with 10 bases fitting TRBD1. The V gene's germline CDR1 is ENHRY and CDR2 SYGVKD. The CDR3 contains 18 residues. CDR3 residues: CAISQSGTGVAPGHEQYF. As DNA, the CDR3 is TGTGCCATCAGTCAGTCCGGGACAGGGGTCGCCCCCGGACACGAGCAGTACTTC.

At least ten counts were recorded for this clonotype. The chain is built from TRBV7-2 and TRBJ1-1; D is unresolved. Germline CDR1 SGHTA, CDR2 FQGNSA. This CDR3 has 19 amino acids. Trimming removed 5 bases at V and 0 bases at J, with 25 bases between. The CDR3 sequence: CASSPGLGRILFMNTEAFF. CDR3 sequence (DNA): TGTGCCAGCAGCCCCGGTTTAGGAAGGATCCTGTTCATGAACACTGAAGCTTTCTTT.

This clonotype appeared a few times. The J gene is TRBJ1-1, the V gene TRBV11-2; 9 bases align to TRBD1. Germline CDR1 and CDR2: SGHAT and FQNNGV. CDR3 length equals 17 residues. V lost 5 bases, J lost 6 bases, and 16 bases stayed unmatched. The CDR3 here is CASSPWRVDRGGPEAFF. In DNA form, the CDR3 reads TGTGCCAGCAGCCCCTGGAGGGTGGACAGGGGAGGCCCTGAAGCTTTCTTT.

The chain uses TRBV9 and TRBJ2-1; no clear D gene. Germline CDR1 SGDLS, CDR2 YYNGEE. This CDR3 is built from 15 residues. V was pared by 1 base and J by 0 bases, with 8 bases between. CDR3 sequence (DNA): TGTGCCAGCAGCGTAAGCTGGGACTCCTACAATGAGCAGTTCTTC. The encoded protein is CASSVSWDSYNEQFF.

The chain employs TRBV13 and TRBJ1-1; weak D call: TRBD1 (6 bases). V was cut by 3 bases and J by 0 bases, with 14 bases left in between. Germline V CDR1 and CDR2: PRHDT, FYEKMQ (reference sequence). The CDR3 totals 16 residues. CDR3 sequence: CASSFDGGLLNTEAFF. The CDR3, as DNA: TGTGCCAGCAGCTTCGACGGGGGCCTCTTGAACACTGAAGCTTTCTTT.

This clonotype was detected many times. V usage is TRBV7-9 and J usage is TRBJ2-7; D not certain. Trimming pared 5 bases from V and 0 bases from J, leaving 8 bases between. Germline V gene lookup returns CDR1 SEHNR and CDR2 FQNEAQ (reference sequence). The CDR3 loop spans 13 amino acids. CDR3 nucleotides: TGTGCCAGCAGCCCCCTGAGCTCCTACGAGCAGTACGTC. Amino acids: CASSPLSSYEQYV.

This clonotype was detected a few times. The rearrangement links TRBV5-1 to TRBJ2-7; TRBD1 matches 7 bases. The J segment lost 3 bases and the V segment lost 1 base, leaving 1 base of the junction unmatched. Germline CDR1 SGHRS, CDR2 YFSETQ. The CDR3 contains 13 residues. As DNA, the CDR3 is TGCGCCAGCAGCTTGACAGGGGACTACGAGCAGTACGTC. This gives the protein CASSLTGDYEQYV.

This clonotype came up a few times. The chain combines TRBV6-5 with TRBJ2-7; 12 bases agree with TRBD1. Unmatched junction bases numbered 4, after V lost 0 bases and J lost 10 bases. In germline, CDR1 is MNHEY, CDR2 SVGAGI. The length of the CDR3 is 14 residues. The DNA for the CDR3 is TGTGCCAGCAGTTACTCAGGGACAGGGGGCCTTCAGTACTTC. Amino acid sequence: CASSYSGTGGLQYF.

The V gene is TRBV10-3, the J gene TRBJ1-5, with D perhaps TRBD1 (5 bases). Germline assignment: CDR1 ENHRY and CDR2 SYGVKD. CDR3 length equals 13 residues. Trimming stripped 3 bases from V and 7 bases from J, with 10 bases between. CDR3 loop: CAISETGGQPQHF. The CDR3 region has the DNA TGTGCCATCAGTGAAACAGGCGGGCAGCCCCAGCATTTT.

The chain joins TRBV7-8 to TRBJ1-1; 8 positions agree with TRBD1. The CDR3 is 14 amino acids. Losses at the gene ends were 5 bases for V and 6 bases for J; bases not matched to a gene: 8. CDR1 and CDR2 from the germline V gene are SGHVS and FQNEAQ. DNA for the CDR3: TGTGCCAGCAGCGTGCCGACAGGGGTACCTGAAGCTTTCTTT. Translation gives CASSVPTGVPEAFF.